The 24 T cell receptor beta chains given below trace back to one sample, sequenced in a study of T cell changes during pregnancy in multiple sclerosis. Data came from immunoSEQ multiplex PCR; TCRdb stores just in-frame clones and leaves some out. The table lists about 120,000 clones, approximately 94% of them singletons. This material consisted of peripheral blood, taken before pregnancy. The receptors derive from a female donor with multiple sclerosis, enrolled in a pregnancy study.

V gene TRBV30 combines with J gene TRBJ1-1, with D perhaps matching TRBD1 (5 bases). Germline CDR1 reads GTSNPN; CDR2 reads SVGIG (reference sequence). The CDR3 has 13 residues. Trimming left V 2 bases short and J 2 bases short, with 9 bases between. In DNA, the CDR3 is TGTGCCTGGAGTAGGCAGGGTAACACTGAAGCTTTCTTT. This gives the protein CAWSRQGNTEAFF.

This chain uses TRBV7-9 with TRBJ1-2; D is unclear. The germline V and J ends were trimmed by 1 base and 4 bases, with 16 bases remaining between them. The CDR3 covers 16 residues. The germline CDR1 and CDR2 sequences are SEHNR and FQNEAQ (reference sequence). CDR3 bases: TGTGCCAGCAGCTTAGGTAATCTGGTCACTACCTATGGCTACACCTTC. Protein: CASSLGNLVTTYGYTF.

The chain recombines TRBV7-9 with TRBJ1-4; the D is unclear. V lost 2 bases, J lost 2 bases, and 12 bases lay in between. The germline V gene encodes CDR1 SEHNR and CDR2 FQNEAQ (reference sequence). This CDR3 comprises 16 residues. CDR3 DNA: TGTGCCAGCAGCTTACCCCCGGCGGGCACTAATGAAAAACTGTTTTTT. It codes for CASSLPPAGTNEKLFF.

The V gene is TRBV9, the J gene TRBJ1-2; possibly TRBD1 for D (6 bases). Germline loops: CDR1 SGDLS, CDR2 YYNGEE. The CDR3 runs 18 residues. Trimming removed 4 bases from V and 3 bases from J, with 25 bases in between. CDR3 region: CASSITGSKLDGDYGYTF. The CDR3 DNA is TGTGCCAGCAGCATAACAGGGTCCAAGCTAGATGGGGACTATGGCTACACCTTC.

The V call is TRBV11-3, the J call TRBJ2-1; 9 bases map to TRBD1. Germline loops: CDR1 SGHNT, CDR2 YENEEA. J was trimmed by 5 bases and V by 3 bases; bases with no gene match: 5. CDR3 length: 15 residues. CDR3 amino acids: CASSLRTGVDNEQFF. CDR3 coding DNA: TGTGCCAGCAGCTTGAGGACAGGGGTTGACAATGAGCAGTTCTTC.

CDR3 DNA sequence: TGTGCCAGCAGCTCCATGGGGGGGGGAACAGATACGCAGTATTTT. Translated, it gives CASSSMGGGTDTQYF. This chain uses TRBV11-2 with TRBJ2-3; 7 nucleotides align to TRBD2. The CDR3 length is 15 residues. V was clipped by 4 bases and J by 3 bases; unmatched bases: 7. Germline CDR1 and CDR2: SGHAT and FQNNGV.

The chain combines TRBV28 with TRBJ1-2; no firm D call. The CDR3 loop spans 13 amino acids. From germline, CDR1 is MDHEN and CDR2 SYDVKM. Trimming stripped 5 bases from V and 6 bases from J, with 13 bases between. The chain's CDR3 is CASSLTGINGYTF. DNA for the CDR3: TGTGCCAGCAGTCTGACGGGGATTAATGGCTACACCTTC.

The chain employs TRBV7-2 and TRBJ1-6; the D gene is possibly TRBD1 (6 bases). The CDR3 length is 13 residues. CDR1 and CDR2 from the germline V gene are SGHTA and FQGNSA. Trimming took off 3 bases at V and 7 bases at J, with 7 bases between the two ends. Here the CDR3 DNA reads TGTGCCAGCAGCTTTACAGGGAATTCACCCCTCCACTTT. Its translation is CASSFTGNSPLHF. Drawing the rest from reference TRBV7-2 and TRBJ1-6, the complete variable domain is GAGVSQSPSNKVTEKGKDVELRCDPISGHTALYWYRQSLGQGLEFLIYFQGNSAPDKSGLPSDRFSAERTGGSVSTLTIQRTQQEDSAVYLCASSFTGNSPLHFGNGTRLTVT.

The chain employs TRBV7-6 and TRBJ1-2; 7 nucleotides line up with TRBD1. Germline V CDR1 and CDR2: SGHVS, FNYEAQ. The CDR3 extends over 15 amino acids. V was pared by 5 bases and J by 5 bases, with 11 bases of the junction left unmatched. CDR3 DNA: TGTGCCAGCAGCGTCGCTCCCGGGACAGCTTATGGCTACACCTTC. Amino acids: CASSVAPGTAYGYTF. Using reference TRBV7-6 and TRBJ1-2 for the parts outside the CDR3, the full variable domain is GAGVSQSPRYKVTKRGQDVALRCDPISGHVSLYWYRQALGQGPEFLTYFNYEAQQDKSGLPNDRFSAERPEGSISTLTIQRTEQRDSAMYRCASSVAPGTAYGYTFGSGTRLTVV.

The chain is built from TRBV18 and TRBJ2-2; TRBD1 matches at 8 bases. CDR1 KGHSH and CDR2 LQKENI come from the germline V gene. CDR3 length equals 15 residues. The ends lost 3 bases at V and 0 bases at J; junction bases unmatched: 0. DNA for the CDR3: TGTGCCAGCTCACCGGGACAGGCGAACACCGGGGAGCTGTTTTTT. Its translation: CASSPGQANTGELFF.

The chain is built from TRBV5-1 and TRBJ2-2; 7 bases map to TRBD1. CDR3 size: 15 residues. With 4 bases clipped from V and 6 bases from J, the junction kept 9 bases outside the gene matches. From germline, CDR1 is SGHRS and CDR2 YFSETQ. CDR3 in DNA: TGCGCCAGCAGCCCGCGACAGGGAAAACCCGGGGAGCTGTTTTTT. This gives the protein CASSPRQGKPGELFF.

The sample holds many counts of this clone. In nucleotides, the CDR3 is TGTGCCAGCAGCACGTTGGACAGGACGGACACTGAAGCTTTCTTT. Amino acids: CASSTLDRTDTEAFF. This rearrangement joins TRBV7-9 to TRBJ1-1, with 7 nucleotides matching TRBD1. The CDR3 totals 15 residues. Germline loops: CDR1 SEHNR, CDR2 FQNEAQ (reference sequence). The junction had 9 bases not matched to a gene; V was cut back by 5 bases and J by 3 bases.

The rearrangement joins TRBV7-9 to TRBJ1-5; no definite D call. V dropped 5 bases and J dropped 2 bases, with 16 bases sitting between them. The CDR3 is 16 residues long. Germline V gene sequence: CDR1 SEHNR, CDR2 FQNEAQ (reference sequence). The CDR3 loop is CASSPGLPGGNQPQHF. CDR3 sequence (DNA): TGTGCCAGCAGCCCCGGACTCCCCGGTGGCAATCAGCCCCAGCATTTT. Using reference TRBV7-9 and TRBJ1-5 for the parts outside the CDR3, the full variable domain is DTGVSQNPRHKITKRGQNVTFRCDPISEHNRLYWYRQTLGQGPEFLTYFQNEAQLEKSRLLSDRFSAERPKGSFSTLEIQRTEQGDSAMYLCASSPGLPGGNQPQHFGDGTRLSIL.

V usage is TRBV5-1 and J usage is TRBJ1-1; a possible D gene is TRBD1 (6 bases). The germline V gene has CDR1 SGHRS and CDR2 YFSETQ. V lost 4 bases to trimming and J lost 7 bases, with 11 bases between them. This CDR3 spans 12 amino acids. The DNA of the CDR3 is TGCGCCAGCAGCATTAACAGGGATGAAGCTTTCTTT. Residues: CASSINRDEAFF.

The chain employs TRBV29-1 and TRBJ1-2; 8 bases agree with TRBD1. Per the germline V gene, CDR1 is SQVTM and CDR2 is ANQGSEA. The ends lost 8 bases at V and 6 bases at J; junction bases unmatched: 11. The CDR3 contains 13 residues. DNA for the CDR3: TGCAGCTTTACCCTCGACAGGGGAAATGGCTACACCTTC. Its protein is CSFTLDRGNGYTF.

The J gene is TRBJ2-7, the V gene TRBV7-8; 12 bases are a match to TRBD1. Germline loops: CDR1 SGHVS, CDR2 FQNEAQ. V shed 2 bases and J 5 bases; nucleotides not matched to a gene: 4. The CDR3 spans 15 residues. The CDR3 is CASSLTGQGADEQYF. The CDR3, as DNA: TGTGCCAGCAGCTTAACGGGACAGGGGGCCGACGAGCAGTACTTC. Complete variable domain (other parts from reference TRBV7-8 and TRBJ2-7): GAGVSQSPRYKVAKRGQDVALRCDPISGHVSLFWYQQALGQGPEFLTYFQNEAQLDKSGLPSDRFFAERPEGSVSTLKIQRTQQEDSAVYLCASSLTGQGADEQYFGPGTRLTVT.

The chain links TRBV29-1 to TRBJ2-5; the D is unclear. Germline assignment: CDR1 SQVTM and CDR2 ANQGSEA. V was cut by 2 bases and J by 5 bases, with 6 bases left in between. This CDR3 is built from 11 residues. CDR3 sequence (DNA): TGCAGCGTTGAAAGGCGGGAGACCCAGTACTTC. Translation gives CSVERRETQYF.

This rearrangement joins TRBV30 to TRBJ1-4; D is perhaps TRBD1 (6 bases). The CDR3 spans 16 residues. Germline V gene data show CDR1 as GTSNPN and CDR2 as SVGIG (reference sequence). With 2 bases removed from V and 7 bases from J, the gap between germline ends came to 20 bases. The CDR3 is CAWSPPRGKGGEKLFF. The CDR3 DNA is TGTGCCTGGAGTCCTCCCCGGGGAAAAGGGGGTGAAAAACTGTTTTTT.

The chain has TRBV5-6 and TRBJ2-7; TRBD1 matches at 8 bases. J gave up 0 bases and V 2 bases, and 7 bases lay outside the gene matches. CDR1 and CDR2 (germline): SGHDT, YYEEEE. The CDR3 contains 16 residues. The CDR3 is CASSLAGQGTSYEQYF. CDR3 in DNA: TGTGCCAGCAGCTTAGCCGGACAGGGCACCTCCTACGAGCAGTACTTC.

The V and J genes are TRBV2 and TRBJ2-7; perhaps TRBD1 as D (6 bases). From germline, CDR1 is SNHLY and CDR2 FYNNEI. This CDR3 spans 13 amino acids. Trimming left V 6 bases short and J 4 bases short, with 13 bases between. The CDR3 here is CASSAQGLYEQYF. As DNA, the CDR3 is TGTGCCAGCAGCGCCCAGGGGCTGTACGAGCAGTACTTC.

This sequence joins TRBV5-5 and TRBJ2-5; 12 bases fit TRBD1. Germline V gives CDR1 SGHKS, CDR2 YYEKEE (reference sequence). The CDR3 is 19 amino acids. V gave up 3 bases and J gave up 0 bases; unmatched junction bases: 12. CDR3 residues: CASSSNPGQGANYQETQYF. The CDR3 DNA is TGTGCCAGCAGCTCCAACCCGGGACAGGGGGCAAACTACCAAGAGACCCAGTACTTC.

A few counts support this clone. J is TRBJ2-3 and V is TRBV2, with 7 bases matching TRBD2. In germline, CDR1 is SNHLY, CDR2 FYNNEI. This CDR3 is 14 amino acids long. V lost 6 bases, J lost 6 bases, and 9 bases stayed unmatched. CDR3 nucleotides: TGTGCCAGCAGGGAGCGACTAGCTGCTGATACGCAGTATTTT. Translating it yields CASRERLAADTQYF. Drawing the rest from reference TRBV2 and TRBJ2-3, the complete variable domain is EPEVTQTPSHQVTQMGQEVILRCVPISNHLYFYWYRQILGQKVEFLVSFYNNEISEKSEIFDDQFSVERPDGSNFTLKIRSTKLEDSAMYFCASRERLAADTQYFGPGTRLTVL.

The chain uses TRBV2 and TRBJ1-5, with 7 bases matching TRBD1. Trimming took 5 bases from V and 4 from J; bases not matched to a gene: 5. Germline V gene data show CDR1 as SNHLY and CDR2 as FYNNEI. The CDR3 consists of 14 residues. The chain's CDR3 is CASSSDRRNQPQHF. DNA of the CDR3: TGTGCCAGCAGTTCGGACAGGAGGAATCAGCCCCAGCATTTT.

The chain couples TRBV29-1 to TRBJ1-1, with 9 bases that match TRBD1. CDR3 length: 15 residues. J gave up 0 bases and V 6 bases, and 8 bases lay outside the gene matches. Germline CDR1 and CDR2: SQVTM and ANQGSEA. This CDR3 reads CSVDTGQGMNTEAFF. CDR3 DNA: TGCAGCGTGGATACCGGACAGGGGATGAACACTGAAGCTTTCTTT.